The 30 T cell receptor beta chains below were found in one sample sequenced in a study of OX40 agonist ivuxolimab in advanced cancers. The protocol was immunoSEQ multiplex PCR, while the TCRdb copy is restricted to in-frame clones and leaves out a portion. There are about 12,000 clones in the sample; approximately 62% occur only once, and over 9.5% lies in the top ten. Sample: CD4+ or CD8+ T cells sorted from blood, taken in a trial of the OX40 agonist ivuxolimab. The receptors here all came from an adult with an advanced solid tumor such as melanoma, head and neck, liver or kidney cancer.

The genes are TRBV19 and TRBJ1-5, with TRBD1 matching 10 bases. Germline loops: CDR1 LNHDA, CDR2 SQIVND (reference sequence). CDR3 length: 14 amino acids. Germline trimming cut 3 bases from V and 6 bases from J; bases unmatched to any gene: 2. The CDR3 here is CASSIGTGVQPQHF. CDR3 coding DNA: TGTGCCAGTAGTATCGGGACAGGGGTTCAGCCCCAGCATTTT.

The rearrangement uses TRBV27 and TRBJ2-7; D is unclear. This CDR3 contains 13 residues. V lost 5 bases to trimming and J lost 0 bases, with 8 bases between them. The V gene's germline CDR1 is MNHEY and CDR2 SMNVEV (reference sequence). The CDR3 sequence: CASSEWSSYEQYF. In DNA form, the CDR3 reads TGTGCCAGCAGTGAATGGAGCTCCTACGAGCAGTACTTC.

The chain recombines TRBV4-1 with TRBJ2-6; D unclear. V was cut by 3 bases and J by 2 bases, with 5 bases left in between. CDR3 length: 14 residues. Germline CDR1 reads MGHRA; CDR2 reads YSYEKL. The CDR3 loop reads CASSQVTGANVLTF. CDR3 DNA sequence: TGCGCCAGCAGCCAGGTCACTGGGGCCAACGTCCTGACTTTC.

This clone was counted only a few times. The J gene is TRBJ2-3, the V gene TRBV16, with TRBD2 as a possible D gene (5 bases). CDR3 length: 17 amino acids. CDR1 is KGHSY, CDR2 FQNENV, per germline. The V end lost 2 bases, the J end lost 2 bases, and 17 bases lay between the germline ends. The CDR3 bases are TGTGCCAGCAGCCAACGCTTCGGAGCGGAAAACACAGATACGCAGTATTTT. Its protein product is CASSQRFGAENTDTQYF.

This clone showed up just once. The chain joins TRBV7-9 to TRBJ2-5; the match to TRBD1 covers 7 bases. There are 14 residues in the CDR3. With V trimmed by 5 bases and J by 2 bases, 5 bases remained unmatched. Germline CDR1 and CDR2: SEHNR and FQNEAQ (reference sequence). CDR3 amino acids: CASSVTGVQETQYF. CDR3 coding DNA: TGTGCCAGCAGCGTCACAGGGGTACAAGAGACCCAGTACTTC.

This clone is large by share. The chain is built from TRBV7-9 and TRBJ2-5; no clear D gene. The CDR3 loop spans 13 amino acids. The V end was cut by 6 bases, the J end by 5 bases, with 13 bases between. CDR1 and CDR2 from the germline V gene are SEHNR and FQNEAQ (reference sequence). CDR3 nucleotide sequence: TGTGCCAGCAGACCCGTCCTACAGGAGACCCAGTACTTC. The encoded protein is CASRPVLQETQYF.

The chain carries TRBV11-2 and TRBJ2-7, with D possibly TRBD2 on 5 matching bases. Germline-derived CDR1 and CDR2 are SGHAT and FQNNGV. The ends were cut back, 3 bases at V and 3 bases at J, with 9 bases in the middle. There are 13 residues in the CDR3. CDR3: CASSFSADYEQYF. The CDR3 DNA follows: TGTGCCAGCAGCTTTTCAGCGGACTACGAGCAGTACTTC.

The rearrangement joins TRBV7-9 to TRBJ2-1, with 9 nucleotides matching TRBD1. Germline V gene lookup returns CDR1 SEHNR and CDR2 FQNEAQ (reference sequence). The CDR3 sequence is 14 residues long. J gave up 5 bases and V 6 bases, and 5 bases lay outside the gene matches. The CDR3 bases are TGTGCCAGCAGGGACAGGGGTGCGGACAATGAGCAGTTCTTC. This sequence encodes CASRDRGADNEQFF. The variable domain in full, with the rest retrieved from reference TRBV7-9 and TRBJ2-1, is DTGVSQNPRHKITKRGQNVTFRCDPISEHNRLYWYRQTLGQGPEFLTYFQNEAQLEKSRLLSDRFSAERPKGSFSTLEIQRTEQGDSAMYLCASRDRGADNEQFFGPGTRLTVL.

The rearrangement uses TRBV9 and TRBJ1-3; D unresolved. The V end was cut by 4 bases, the J end by 1 base, with 12 bases between. In germline, CDR1 is SGDLS, CDR2 YYNGEE. CDR3 length equals 15 residues. CDR3 sequence (DNA): TGTGCCAGCAGCCCCGGATGGGCGTCTGGAAACACCATATATTTT. Amino acids: CASSPGWASGNTIYF.

This rearrangement joins TRBV9 to TRBJ1-6, with 8 bases identical to TRBD1. The germline V gene has CDR1 SGDLS and CDR2 YYNGEE. The CDR3 has 15 amino acids. With V trimmed by 10 bases and J by 10 bases, 16 bases remained unmatched. The CDR3 DNA reads TGTGCCTCCCGAGGGGCAGGGGGCGACCAGTCACCCCTCCACTTT. It encodes CASRGAGGDQSPLHF.

V usage is TRBV15 and J usage is TRBJ2-3, with D maybe TRBD2 (6 bases). V dropped 1 base and J dropped 9 bases, with 11 bases sitting between them. This CDR3 has 13 residues. The germline V gene encodes CDR1 LNHNV and CDR2 YYDKDF (reference sequence). The DNA of the CDR3 is TGTGCCACCAGCAGAGGGGGGGTAGACACGCAGTATTTT. Protein: CATSRGGVDTQYF.

The chain employs TRBV18 and TRBJ2-2; D perhaps matches TRBD2 (6 bases). This CDR3 spans 16 amino acids. Per the germline V gene, CDR1 is KGHSH and CDR2 is LQKENI. The V and J ends lost 4 bases and 3 bases respectively, with 15 bases between them. The CDR3 loop reads CASSQTEGEDTGELFF. In DNA form, the CDR3 reads TGTGCCAGCTCACAGACAGAAGGGGAGGACACCGGGGAGCTGTTTTTT.

This clone was picked up one time. The chain joins TRBV6-6 to TRBJ2-5; tentatively, D is TRBD2 (5 bases). The CDR3 spans 16 residues. Trimming pared 2 bases from V and 1 base from J, leaving 14 bases between. Germline V gene data show CDR1 as MNHNY and CDR2 as SVGAGI (reference sequence). This chain's CDR3 is CASSYAPPRVQETQYF. In DNA form, the CDR3 reads TGTGCCAGCAGTTACGCGCCCCCGAGGGTCCAAGAGACCCAGTACTTC.

This clone was observed a single time. The rearrangement joins TRBV7-8 to TRBJ1-1, with 7 bases lining up with TRBD1. V lost 1 base to trimming and J lost 7 bases; unmatched junction nucleotides: 9. In germline, CDR1 is SGHVS, CDR2 FQNEAQ. This CDR3 has 15 residues. Here the CDR3 DNA reads TGTGCCAGCAGCTTAGGAGCCAGTCAGGGGGGTGAAGCTTTCTTT. This translates into CASSLGASQGGEAFF.

The table lists this clone with a few counts. V usage is TRBV5-6 and J usage is TRBJ1-2; D uncertain. The CDR3 is 15 amino acids. V lost 3 bases to trimming and J lost 4 bases, with 16 bases between them. CDR1 and CDR2 (germline): SGHDT, YYEEEE. The CDR3 protein is CASSWPGNSFYGYTF. CDR3 coding DNA: TGTGCCAGCAGCTGGCCCGGGAATTCCTTCTATGGCTACACCTTC.

J is TRBJ2-7 and V is TRBV19; 11 bases agree with TRBD1. V lost 6 bases to trimming and J lost 4 bases; unmatched junction nucleotides: 8. CDR1 is LNHDA, CDR2 SQIVND, per germline (reference sequence). The CDR3 length is 15 residues. The chain's CDR3 is CASSPTGTGGYEQYF. The CDR3 DNA is TGTGCCAGTAGCCCTACCGGGACAGGGGGTTACGAGCAGTACTTC.

The chain employs TRBV19 and TRBJ1-1, with D unresolved. The CDR3 length is 14 residues. CDR1 LNHDA and CDR2 SQIVND come from the germline V gene (reference sequence). V was cut by 7 bases and J by 0 bases, with 12 bases left in between. CDR3 coding DNA: TGTGCCAGTACCGTGACCGGGCTGAACACTGAAGCTTTCTTT. As protein: CASTVTGLNTEAFF.

The CDR3 region has the DNA TGTGCCAGCTGGGGTCTTGGGAAGGAAAACATTCAGTACTTC. Protein product: CASWGLGKENIQYF. The chain has TRBV28 and TRBJ2-4, with D uncertain. CDR3 length equals 14 residues. Between the trimmed V and J ends, which lost 8 bases and 5 bases, there was a span of 16 bases. The germline V gene has CDR1 MDHEN and CDR2 SYDVKM.

The V call is TRBV15, the J call TRBJ2-1, with a tentative D call TRBD1 (6 bases). The CDR3 totals 16 residues. CDR1 and CDR2 from the germline V gene are LNHNV and YYDKDF (reference sequence). Between the trimmed V and J ends, which lost 7 bases and 0 bases, there was a span of 16 bases. The CDR3 nucleotides are TGTGCCACCAAAGAAGACAGGATTAGCTCCTACAATGAGCAGTTCTTC. It translates to CATKEDRISSYNEQFF.

This clone is termed medium-sized. The chain has TRBV6-8 and TRBJ1-5, with 7 bases lining up with TRBD1. The CDR3 runs 15 residues. Germline lookup yields CDR1 MNHGY and CDR2 SAAAGT. J gave up 3 bases and V 5 bases, and 7 bases lay outside the gene matches. The DNA for the CDR3 is TGTGCCAGCAGTCGCAGGGGGTTGGACAATCAGCCCCAGCATTTT. It translates to CASSRRGLDNQPQHF.

The chain couples TRBV6-6 to TRBJ2-3, with 9 positions matching TRBD2. With 8 bases clipped from V and 2 bases from J, the junction kept 8 bases outside the gene matches. Per the germline V gene, CDR1 is MNHNY and CDR2 is SVGAGI (reference sequence). The CDR3 sequence is 15 residues long. The CDR3: CASEASGVFTDTQYF. The CDR3 nucleotides read TGTGCCAGCGAGGCTAGCGGGGTTTTCACAGATACGCAGTATTTT.

By frequency in the sample, this clone is medium-sized. The DNA for the CDR3 is TGTGCCAGCAGCTTGGACCCCCGACTAAATGGGAACACTGAAGCTTTCTTT. This encodes CASSLDPRLNGNTEAFF. The genes are TRBV5-4 and TRBJ1-1; no definite D call. The V end lost 0 bases, the J end lost 1 base, and 16 bases lay between the germline ends. CDR1 is SGHNT and CDR2 is YYREEE in the germline V gene (reference sequence). This CDR3 region has 17 residues. The whole variable domain, remainder taken from reference TRBV5-4 and TRBJ1-1, is ETGVTQSPTHLIKTRGQQVTLRCSSQSGHNTVSWYQQALGQGPQFIFQYYREEENGRGNFPPRFSGLQFPNYSSELNVNALELDDSALYLCASSLDPRLNGNTEAFFGQGTRLTVV.

About this clone itself: The junction shows a germline mismatch at one end, possibly a read error. The chain has TRBV6-6 and TRBJ1-1; 7 nucleotides agree with TRBD1. The CDR3 spans 15 residues. Germline CDR1 reads MNHNY; CDR2 reads SVGAGI (reference sequence). The CDR3 bases are TGTGCCATCAGTGAGTCAGGGACAGTGAACACTGAAGCTTTCTTT. Translated, it gives CAISESGTVNTEAFF.

The rearrangement joins TRBV6-5 to TRBJ2-1, with TRBD1 matching 7 bases. From germline, CDR1 is MNHEY and CDR2 SVGAGI. The CDR3 contains 13 residues. The V and J ends lost 8 bases and 4 bases, in that order; junction bases with no gene match: 5. The CDR3 bases are TGTGCCAGCGCTCACAGGGGTTACAATGAGCAGTTCTTC. The encoded protein is CASAHRGYNEQFF.

By share, this clone counts as medium-sized. The chain links TRBV27 to TRBJ1-5, with D perhaps matching TRBD1 (6 bases). Trimming removed 6 bases from V and 3 bases from J, with 15 bases in between. CDR1 and CDR2 from the germline V gene are MNHEY and SMNVEV (reference sequence). The CDR3 covers 15 residues. The CDR3 loop reads CASSPIQGYNQPQHF. As DNA, the CDR3 is TGTGCCAGCAGCCCCATACAGGGTTACAATCAGCCCCAGCATTTT.

This clone is medium-sized by share. This chain links TRBV7-9 with TRBJ2-7; no firm D call. Trimming cost V 1 base and J 6 bases, with 10 bases left between them. CDR1 SEHNR and CDR2 FQNEAQ come from the germline V gene (reference sequence). The CDR3 runs to 13 residues. The CDR3, as DNA: TGTGCCAGCAGCTTAGTAGGGCAACCCGAGCAGTACTTC. Translation gives CASSLVGQPEQYF.

Judged by abundance, this clone is medium-sized. The chain recombines TRBV28 with TRBJ1-1, with D perhaps TRBD1 (6 bases). V lost 3 bases and J 4 bases, leaving 12 bases between the germline ends. The length of the CDR3 is 14 residues. Germline CDR1 and CDR2: MDHEN and SYDVKM. CDR3 bases: TGTGCCAGCAGTTTTTTGGGGGCTGGCACTGAAGCTTTCTTT. Encoded protein: CASSFLGAGTEAFF.

The chain's CDR3 is CAITSDSNYGYTF. The CDR3 DNA is TGTGCCATCACCTCAGACAGCAACTATGGCTACACCTTC. The chain uses TRBV10-3 and TRBJ1-2, with a possible D match to TRBD1 (5 bases). Trimming pared 7 bases from V and 2 bases from J, leaving 11 bases between. The CDR3 is 13 amino acids. Germline CDR1 reads ENHRY; CDR2 reads SYGVKD.

The gene calls are TRBV6-4 and TRBJ2-7; tentatively, D is TRBD1 (6 bases). The CDR3 consists of 13 residues. V lost 6 bases and J 1 base, leaving 10 bases between the germline ends. Germline V lookup: CDR1 MRHNA, CDR2 SNTAGT. The CDR3 reads CASRETGSYEQYF. The CDR3 coding sequence is TGTGCCAGCAGGGAAACAGGGTCCTACGAGCAGTACTTC.

The genes are TRBV15 and TRBJ2-7, with 11 bases lining up with TRBD2. Germline V gene sequence: CDR1 LNHNV, CDR2 YYDKDF (reference sequence). The CDR3 covers 15 residues. V shed 5 bases and J 2 bases; nucleotides not matched to a gene: 5. The CDR3 DNA reads as TGTGCCACCAGCCGGACGACTAGCGGGGCCTACGAGCAGTACTTC. It is translated as CATSRTTSGAYEQYF. Full variable domain (outside the CDR3, taken from reference TRBV15 and TRBJ2-7): DAMVIQNPRYQVTQFGKPVTLSCSQTLNHNVMYWYQQKSSQAPKLLFHYYDKDFNNEADTPDNFQSRRPNTSFCFLDIRSPGLGDTAMYLCATSRTTSGAYEQYFGPGTRLTVT.